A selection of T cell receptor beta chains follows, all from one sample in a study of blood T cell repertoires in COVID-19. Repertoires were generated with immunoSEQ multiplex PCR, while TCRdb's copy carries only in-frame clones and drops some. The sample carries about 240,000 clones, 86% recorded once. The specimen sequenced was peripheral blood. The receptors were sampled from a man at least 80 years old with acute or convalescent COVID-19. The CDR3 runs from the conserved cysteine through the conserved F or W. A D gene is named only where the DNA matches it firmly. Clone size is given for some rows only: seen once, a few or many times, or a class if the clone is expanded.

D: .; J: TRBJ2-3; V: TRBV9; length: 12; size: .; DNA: TGTGCCAGCAGCCGTATCACAGATACGCAGTATTTT; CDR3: CASSRITDTQYF
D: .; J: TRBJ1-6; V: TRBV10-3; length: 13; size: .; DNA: TGTGCCATCAAAGTGGGGGCCAATTCACCCCTCCACTTT; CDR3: CAIKVGANSPLHF
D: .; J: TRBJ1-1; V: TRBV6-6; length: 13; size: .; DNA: TGTGCCAGCAGTTACACAGGGAATCCTGAAGCTTTCTTT; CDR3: CASSYTGNPEAFF
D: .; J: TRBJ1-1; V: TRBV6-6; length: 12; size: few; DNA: TGTGCCAGCACCGGGAGCAGCCTTGAAGCTTTCTTT; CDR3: CASTGSSLEAFF
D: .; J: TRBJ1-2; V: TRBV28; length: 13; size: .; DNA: TGTGCCAGCAGTTTCGGAGGGATGAAGGGCTACACCTTC; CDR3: CASSFGGMKGYTF
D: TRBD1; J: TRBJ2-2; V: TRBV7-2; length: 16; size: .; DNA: TGTGCCAGCAGCTCCCCGACAGGGTTAGGAGCCGGGGAGCTGTTTTTT; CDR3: CASSSPTGLGAGELFF
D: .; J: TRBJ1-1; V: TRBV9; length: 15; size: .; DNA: TGTGCCAGCAGCCCCCGGACAGCTATGAACACTGAAGCTTTCTTT; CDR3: CASSPRTAMNTEAFF
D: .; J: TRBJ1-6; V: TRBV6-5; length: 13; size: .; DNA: TGTGCCAGCGCGGCCAAAGGGGATTCACCCCTCCACTTT; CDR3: CASAAKGDSPLHF
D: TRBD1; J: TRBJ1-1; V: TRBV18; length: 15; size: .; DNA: TGTGCCAGCTCACTCCGGACAGGGGGGGACACTGAAGCTTTCTTT; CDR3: CASSLRTGGDTEAFF
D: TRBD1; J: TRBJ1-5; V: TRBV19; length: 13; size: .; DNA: TGTGCCAGTAGTCAGGGGGCGGTTCAGCCCCAGCATTTT; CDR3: CASSQGAVQPQHF
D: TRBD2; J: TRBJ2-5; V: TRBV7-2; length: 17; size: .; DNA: TGTGCCAGCAGCTTCCGGTTGGGGGGGGGAAGTGGAGAGACCCAGTACTTC; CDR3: CASSFRLGGGSGETQYF
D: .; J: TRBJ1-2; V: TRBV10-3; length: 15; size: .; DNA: TGTGCCATCAGTGAAATCGGCGGAGGAGACTATGGCTACACCTTC; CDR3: CAISEIGGGDYGYTF
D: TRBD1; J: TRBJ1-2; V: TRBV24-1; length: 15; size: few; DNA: TGTGCCACCAGTGCCGATGGACAGGGGGCAAGTGGCTACACCTTC; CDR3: CATSADGQGASGYTF
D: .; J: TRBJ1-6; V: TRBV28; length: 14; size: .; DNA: TGTGCCAGCAGCGGACAGACCTATAATTCACCCCTCCACTTT; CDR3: CASSGQTYNSPLHF
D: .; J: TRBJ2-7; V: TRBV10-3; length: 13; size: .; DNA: TGTGCCATCAGTGAGTCGACAGTCTACGAGCAGTACTTC; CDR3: CAISESTVYEQYF
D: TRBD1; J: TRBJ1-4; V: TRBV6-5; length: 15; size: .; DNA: TGTGCCAGCAGTTCCACCGGGACAGGGGTCGAAAAACTGTTTTTT; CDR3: CASSSTGTGVEKLFF
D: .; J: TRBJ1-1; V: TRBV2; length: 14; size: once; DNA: TGTGCCAGCAGTGCCCAGGGGCCGAACACTGAAGCTTTCTTT; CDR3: CASSAQGPNTEAFF
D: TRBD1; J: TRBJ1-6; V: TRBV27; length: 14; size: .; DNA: TGTGCCAGCAGTGGGGGGACAGTGAATTCACCCCTCCACTTT; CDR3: CASSGGTVNSPLHF
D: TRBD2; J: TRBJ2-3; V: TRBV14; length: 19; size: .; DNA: TGTGCCAGCAGCCAAGATCGTTCCGGGACTAGCGGGAAAACAGATACGCAGTATTTT; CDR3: CASSQDRSGTSGKTDTQYF
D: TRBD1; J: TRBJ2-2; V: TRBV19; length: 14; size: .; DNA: TGTGCCAGTAGGACAGGGTGGGCCACCGGGGAGCTGTTTTTT; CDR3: CASRTGWATGELFF
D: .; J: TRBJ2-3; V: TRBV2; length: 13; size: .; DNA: TGTGCCAGCCTCCCGGGTCGTGGAGATACGCAGTATTTT; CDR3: CASLPGRGDTQYF
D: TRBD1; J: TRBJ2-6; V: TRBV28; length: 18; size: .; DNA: TGTGCCAGCAGTACTACCGGGACAGTGTCATCTGGGGCCAACGTCCTGACTTTC; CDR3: CASSTTGTVSSGANVLTF
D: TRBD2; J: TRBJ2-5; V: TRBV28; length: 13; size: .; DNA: TGTGCCATCGTAGCGGGAGATAGGCAGACCCAGTACTTC; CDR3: CAIVAGDRQTQYF